This T cell receptor (beta chain) was found in a study of tumor-infiltrating lymphocytes in primary liver carcinoma. Study-level results: Tumors had a top-250-clone fraction that was significantly higher than blood (p = 0.039). Tumor-adjacent and tumor-blood pairs showed less overlap than tumor region pairs.

Unsorted bulk tissue (roughly 18-32 mg) underwent RNA and DNA co-extraction. cDNA specific to TCR beta was made from 500 ng of total RNA, with a constant-region primer employed for priming. Each TCR beta library was derived from three nested multiplex PCR rounds that employed slightly modified ARM-PCR. Amplification in the first two PCR rounds was performed using TRBV1-TRBV30 forward primers and a C-beta reverse primer for 10 cycles each. One entry per CDR3 protein, called by TCRdb with MiXCR from the multiplex PCR reads. Here the sample spans 90,000 to 100,000 distinct CDR3 sequences, almost 70% being singletons. Regarding this clonotype: No antigen is known for it. One junction end does not reproduce the germline sequence, and a read error may be involved.

The CDR3 runs to 16 residues. Per germline, CDR1 LGHNA and CDR2 YNFKEQ. Material: liver tumor tissue from sampling region 5. This sample's subset: tumor region T5, tumor centre. This TCR was recovered from a woman aged 55 to 70 with primary liver carcinoma and hepatitis B virus infection. The chain links TRBV4-2 to TRBJ2-1, with 10 nucleotides matching TRBD2. CDR3 sequence (DNA): TGTGCCAGTAGACTTCAAAGCGGGAGGGCCGGAGATGAGCAGCTCTTC. Translating gives CASRLQSGRAGDEQLF.